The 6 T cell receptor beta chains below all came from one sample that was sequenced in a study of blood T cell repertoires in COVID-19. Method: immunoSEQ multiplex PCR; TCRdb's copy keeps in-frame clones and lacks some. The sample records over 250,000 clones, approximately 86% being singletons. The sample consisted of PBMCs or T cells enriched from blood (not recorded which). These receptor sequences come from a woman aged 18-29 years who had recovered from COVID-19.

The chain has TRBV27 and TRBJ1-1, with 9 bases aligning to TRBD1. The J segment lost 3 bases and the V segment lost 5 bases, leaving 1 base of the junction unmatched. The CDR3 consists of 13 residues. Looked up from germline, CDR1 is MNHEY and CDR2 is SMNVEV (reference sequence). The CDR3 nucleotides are TGTGCCAGCAGTAACAGGGGGCACACTGAAGCTTTCTTT. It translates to CASSNRGHTEAFF.

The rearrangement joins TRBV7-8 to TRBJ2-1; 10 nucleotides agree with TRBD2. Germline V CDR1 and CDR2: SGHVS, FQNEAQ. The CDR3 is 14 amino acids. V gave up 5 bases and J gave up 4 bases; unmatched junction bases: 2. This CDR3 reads CASSVLAGYNEQFF. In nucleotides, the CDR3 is TGTGCCAGCAGCGTACTAGCGGGATACAATGAGCAGTTCTTC.

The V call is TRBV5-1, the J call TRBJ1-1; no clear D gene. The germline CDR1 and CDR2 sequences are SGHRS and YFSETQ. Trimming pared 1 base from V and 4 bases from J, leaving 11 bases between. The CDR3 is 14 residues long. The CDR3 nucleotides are TGCGCCAGCAGCTTGCGCCGCGCTGCCACTGAAGCTTTCTTT. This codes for CASSLRRAATEAFF.

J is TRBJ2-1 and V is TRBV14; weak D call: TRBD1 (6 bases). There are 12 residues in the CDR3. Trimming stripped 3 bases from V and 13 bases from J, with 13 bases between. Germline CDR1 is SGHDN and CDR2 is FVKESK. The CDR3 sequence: CASSQDVGAQFF. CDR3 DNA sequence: TGTGCCAGCAGCCAGGATGTGGGGGCACAGTTCTTC.

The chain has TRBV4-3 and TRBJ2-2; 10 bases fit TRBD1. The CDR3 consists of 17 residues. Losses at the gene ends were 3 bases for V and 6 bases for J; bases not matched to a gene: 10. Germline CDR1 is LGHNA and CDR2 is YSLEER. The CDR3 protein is CASSHGPGQGRAGELFF. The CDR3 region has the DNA TGCGCCAGCAGCCATGGACCGGGACAGGGGAGGGCCGGGGAGCTGTTTTTT.

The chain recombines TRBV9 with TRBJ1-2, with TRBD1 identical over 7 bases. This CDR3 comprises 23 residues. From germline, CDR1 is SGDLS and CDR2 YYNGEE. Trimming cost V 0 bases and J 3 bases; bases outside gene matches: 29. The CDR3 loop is CASSVGGGVDRAKNTPPDYGYTF. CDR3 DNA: TGTGCCAGCAGCGTAGGAGGGGGAGTAGACAGGGCAAAAAACACCCCCCCCGACTATGGCTACACCTTC.